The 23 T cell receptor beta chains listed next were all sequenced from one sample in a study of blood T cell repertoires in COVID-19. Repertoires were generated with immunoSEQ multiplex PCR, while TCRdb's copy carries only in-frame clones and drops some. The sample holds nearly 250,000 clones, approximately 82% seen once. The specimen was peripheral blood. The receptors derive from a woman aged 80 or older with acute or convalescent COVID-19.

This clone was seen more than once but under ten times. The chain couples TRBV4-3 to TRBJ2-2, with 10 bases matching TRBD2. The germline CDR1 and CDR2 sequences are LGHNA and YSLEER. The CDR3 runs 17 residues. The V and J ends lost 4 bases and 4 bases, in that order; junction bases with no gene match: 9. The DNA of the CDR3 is TGCGCCAGCAGCCCACGTGAGCGGGGGGGCGGCACCGGGGAGCTGTTTTTT. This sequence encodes CASSPRERGGGTGELFF.

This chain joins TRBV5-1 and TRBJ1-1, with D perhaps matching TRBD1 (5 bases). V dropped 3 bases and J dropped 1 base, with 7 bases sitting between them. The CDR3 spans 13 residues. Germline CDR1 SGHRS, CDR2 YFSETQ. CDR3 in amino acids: CASSSRENTEAFF. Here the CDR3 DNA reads TGCGCCAGCAGCTCCAGGGAGAACACTGAAGCTTTCTTT.

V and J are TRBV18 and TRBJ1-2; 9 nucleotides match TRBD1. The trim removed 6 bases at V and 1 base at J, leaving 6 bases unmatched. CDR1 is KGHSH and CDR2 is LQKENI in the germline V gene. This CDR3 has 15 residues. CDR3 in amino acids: CASSPTGGSNYGYTF. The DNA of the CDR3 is TGTGCCAGCTCGCCGACAGGGGGAAGTAACTATGGCTACACCTTC.

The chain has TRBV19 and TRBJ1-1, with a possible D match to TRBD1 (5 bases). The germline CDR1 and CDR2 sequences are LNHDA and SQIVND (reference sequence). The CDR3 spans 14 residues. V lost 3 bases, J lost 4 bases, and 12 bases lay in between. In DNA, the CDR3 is TGTGCCAGTAGTATGGGCAGGGATTCCACTGAAGCTTTCTTT. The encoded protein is CASSMGRDSTEAFF.

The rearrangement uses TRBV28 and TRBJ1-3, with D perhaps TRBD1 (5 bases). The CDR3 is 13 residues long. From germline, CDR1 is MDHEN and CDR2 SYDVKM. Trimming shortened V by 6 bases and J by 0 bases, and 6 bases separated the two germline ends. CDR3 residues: CASRGGSGNTIYF. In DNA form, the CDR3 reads TGTGCCAGCAGGGGGGGCTCTGGAAACACCATATATTTT. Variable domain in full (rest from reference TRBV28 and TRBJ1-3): DVKVTQSSRYLVKRTGEKVFLECVQDMDHENMFWYRQDPGLGLRLIYFSYDVKMKEKGDIPEGYSVSREKKERFSLILESASTNQTSMYLCASRGGSGNTIYFGEGSWLTVV.

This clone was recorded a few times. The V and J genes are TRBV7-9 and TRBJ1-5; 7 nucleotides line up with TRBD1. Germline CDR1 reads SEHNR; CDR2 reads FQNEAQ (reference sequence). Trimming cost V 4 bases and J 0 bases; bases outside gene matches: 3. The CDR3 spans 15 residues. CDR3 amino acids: CASSSGTASNQPQHF. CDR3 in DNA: TGTGCCAGCAGCTCCGGGACAGCTAGCAATCAGCCCCAGCATTTT. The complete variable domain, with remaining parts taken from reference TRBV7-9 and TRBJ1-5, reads DTGVSQNPRHKITKRGQNVTFRCDPISEHNRLYWYRQTLGQGPEFLTYFQNEAQLEKSRLLSDRFSAERPKGSFSTLEIQRTEQGDSAMYLCASSSGTASNQPQHFGDGTRLSIL.

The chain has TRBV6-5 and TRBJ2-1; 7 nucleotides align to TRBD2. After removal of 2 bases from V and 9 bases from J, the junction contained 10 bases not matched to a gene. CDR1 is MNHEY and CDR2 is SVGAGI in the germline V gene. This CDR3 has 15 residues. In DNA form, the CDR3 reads TGTGCCAGCAGTTACAGACCAACCTCGGGAGGTGAGCAGTTCTTC. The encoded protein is CASSYRPTSGGEQFF.

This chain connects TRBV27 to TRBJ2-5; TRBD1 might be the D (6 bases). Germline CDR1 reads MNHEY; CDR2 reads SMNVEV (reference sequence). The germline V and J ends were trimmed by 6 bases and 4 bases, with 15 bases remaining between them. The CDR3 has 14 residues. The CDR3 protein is CASRKTGSGETQYF. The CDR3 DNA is TGTGCCAGCAGAAAAACAGGGTCGGGAGAGACCCAGTACTTC.

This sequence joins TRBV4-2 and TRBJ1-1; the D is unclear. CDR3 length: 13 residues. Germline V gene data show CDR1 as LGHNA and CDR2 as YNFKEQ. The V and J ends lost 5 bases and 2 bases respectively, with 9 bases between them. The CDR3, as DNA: TGTGCCAGCAGCTGGAGGGTCAACACTGAAGCTTTCTTT. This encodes CASSWRVNTEAFF.

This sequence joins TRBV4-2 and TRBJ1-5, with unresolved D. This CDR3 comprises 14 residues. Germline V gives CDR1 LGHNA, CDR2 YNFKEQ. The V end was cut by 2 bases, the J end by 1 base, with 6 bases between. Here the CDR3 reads CASSQYNSNQPQHF. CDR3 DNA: TGTGCCAGCAGCCAATACAACAGCAATCAGCCCCAGCATTTT.

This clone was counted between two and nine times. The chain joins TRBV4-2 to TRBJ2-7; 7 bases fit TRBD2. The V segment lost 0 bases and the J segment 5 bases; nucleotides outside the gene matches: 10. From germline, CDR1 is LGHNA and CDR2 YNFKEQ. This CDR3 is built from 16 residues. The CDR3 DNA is TGTGCCAGCAGCCAAGATCCCACCGGGAGGCGCGACGAGCAGTACTTC. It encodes CASSQDPTGRRDEQYF.

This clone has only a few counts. The CDR3 sequence is CASSQNRVNTGELFF. In DNA form, the CDR3 reads TGTGCCAGCAGCCAAAACAGGGTGAACACCGGGGAGCTGTTTTTT. This sequence joins TRBV4-2 and TRBJ2-2; possibly TRBD1 for D (6 bases). V shed 2 bases and J shed 1 base, with 8 bases lying between them. CDR1 and CDR2 from the germline V gene are LGHNA and YNFKEQ. The CDR3 is 15 amino acids.

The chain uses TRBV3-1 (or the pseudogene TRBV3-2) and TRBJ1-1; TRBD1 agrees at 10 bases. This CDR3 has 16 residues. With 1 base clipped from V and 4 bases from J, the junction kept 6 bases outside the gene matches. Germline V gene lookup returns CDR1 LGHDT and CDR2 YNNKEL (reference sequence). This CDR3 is CASSQVGTGVSTEAFF. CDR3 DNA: TGTGCCAGCAGCCAAGTAGGGACAGGGGTAAGCACTGAAGCTTTCTTT.

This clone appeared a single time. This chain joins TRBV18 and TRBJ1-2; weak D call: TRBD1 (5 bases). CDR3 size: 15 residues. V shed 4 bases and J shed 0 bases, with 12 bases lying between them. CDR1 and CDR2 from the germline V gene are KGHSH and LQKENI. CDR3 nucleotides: TGTGCCAGCTCACTACAGGCAACAACTAACTATGGCTACACCTTC. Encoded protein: CASSLQATTNYGYTF.

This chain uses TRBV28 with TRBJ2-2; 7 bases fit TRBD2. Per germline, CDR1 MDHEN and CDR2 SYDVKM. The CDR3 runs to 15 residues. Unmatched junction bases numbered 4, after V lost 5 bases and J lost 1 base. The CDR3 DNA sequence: TGTGCCAGCAGTATTGCTAGCGGGAACACCGGGGAGCTGTTTTTT. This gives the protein CASSIASGNTGELFF.

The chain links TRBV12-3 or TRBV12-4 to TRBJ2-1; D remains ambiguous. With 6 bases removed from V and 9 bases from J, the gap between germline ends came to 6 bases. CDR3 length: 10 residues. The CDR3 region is CASRRSEQFF. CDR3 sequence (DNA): TGTGCCAGCAGGAGAAGTGAGCAGTTCTTC.

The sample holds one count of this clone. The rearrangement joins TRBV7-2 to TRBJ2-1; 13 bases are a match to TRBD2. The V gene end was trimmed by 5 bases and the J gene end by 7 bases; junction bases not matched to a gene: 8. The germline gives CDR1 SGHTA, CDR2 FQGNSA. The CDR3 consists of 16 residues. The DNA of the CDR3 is TGTGCCAGCAGCCCTGGACTAGCGGGAGTGGTGAATGAGCAGTTCTTC. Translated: CASSPGLAGVVNEQFF.

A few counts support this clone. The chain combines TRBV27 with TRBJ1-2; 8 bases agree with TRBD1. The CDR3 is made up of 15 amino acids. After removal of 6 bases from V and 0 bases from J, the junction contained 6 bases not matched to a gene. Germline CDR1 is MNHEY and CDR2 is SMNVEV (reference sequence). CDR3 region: CASRSETGANYGYTF. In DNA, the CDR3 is TGTGCCAGCAGATCAGAGACAGGGGCTAACTATGGCTACACCTTC.

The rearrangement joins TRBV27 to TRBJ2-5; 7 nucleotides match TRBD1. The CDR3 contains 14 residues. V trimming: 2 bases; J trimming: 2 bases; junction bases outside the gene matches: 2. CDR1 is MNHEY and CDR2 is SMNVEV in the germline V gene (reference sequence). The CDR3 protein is CASSLGGQQETQYF. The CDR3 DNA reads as TGTGCCAGCAGTTTAGGGGGACAGCAAGAGACCCAGTACTTC.

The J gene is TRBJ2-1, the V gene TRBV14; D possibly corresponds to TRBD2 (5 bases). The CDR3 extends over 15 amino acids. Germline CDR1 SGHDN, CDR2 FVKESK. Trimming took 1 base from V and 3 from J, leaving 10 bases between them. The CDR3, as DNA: TGTGCCAGCAGCCAAGCCCGACTACACTACAATGAGCAGTTCTTC. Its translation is CASSQARLHYNEQFF.

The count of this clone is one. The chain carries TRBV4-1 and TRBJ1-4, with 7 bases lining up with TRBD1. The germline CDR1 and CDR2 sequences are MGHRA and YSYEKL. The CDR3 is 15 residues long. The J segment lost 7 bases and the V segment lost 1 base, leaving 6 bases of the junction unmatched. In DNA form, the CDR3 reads TGCGCCAGCAGCCAAGCGGGGGCAGGGGGTGAAAAACTGTTTTTT. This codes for CASSQAGAGGEKLFF.

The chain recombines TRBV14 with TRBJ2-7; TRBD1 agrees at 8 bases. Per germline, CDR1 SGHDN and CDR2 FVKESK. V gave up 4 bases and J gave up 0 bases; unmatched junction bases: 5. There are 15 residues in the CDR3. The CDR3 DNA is TGTGCCAGCAGCCCGAACAGGGGGGCCTCCTACGAGCAGTACTTC. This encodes CASSPNRGASYEQYF.

The CDR3 loop is CASSSRGTYEQYF. The CDR3 nucleotides are TGTGCCAGCAGCAGCCGGGGTACCTACGAGCAGTACTTC. This chain joins TRBV7-6 and TRBJ2-7; a possible D gene is TRBD2 (5 bases). This CDR3 is built from 13 residues. Per the germline V gene, CDR1 is SGHVS and CDR2 is FNYEAQ. Trimming removed 5 bases from V and 2 bases from J, with 10 bases in between.